A single sample is the source of the 20 T cell receptor beta chains below, sequenced in a study of shared clonotypes between healthy human individuals. Profiled with immunoSEQ multiplex PCR; TCRdb holds only in-frame clones, not every one. This table has about 1 million clones, around 74% appearing once. Sequenced: memory CD4+ T cells sorted from blood. The subset: CD45RA-negative fraction. Every receptor here comes from a man aged 18 to 29 in good health.

In its sample, this clone was seen a few times. The rearrangement joins TRBV4-2 to TRBJ2-7, with D unresolved. Germline V gives CDR1 LGHNA, CDR2 YNFKEQ. The CDR3 spans 14 residues. V shed 0 bases and J shed 6 bases, with 12 bases lying between them. CDR3 sequence (DNA): TGTGCCAGCAGCCAAGACCTCTTCGTATCCGAGCAGTACTTC. Its translation is CASSQDLFVSEQYF.

This clone turned up a few times. The DNA for the CDR3 is TGTGCCAGCACCTACCCCATGAACACTGAAGCTTTCTTT. Translating gives CASTYPMNTEAFF. V usage is TRBV28 and J usage is TRBJ1-1; the D is unclear. V shed 7 bases and J shed 0 bases, with 9 bases lying between them. Germline V CDR1 and CDR2: MDHEN, SYDVKM. The CDR3 has 13 amino acids.

This chain uses TRBV5-1 with TRBJ1-2; 12 positions match TRBD1. V was clipped by 4 bases and J by 4 bases; unmatched bases: 17. The CDR3 loop spans 19 amino acids. CDR1 is SGHRS, CDR2 YFSETQ, per germline. CDR3 DNA sequence: TGCGCCAGCAGCAGAGGGGTCCGGGACAGGGGGCCCTCTTCCTATGGCTACACCTTC. Translating gives CASSRGVRDRGPSSYGYTF.

The rearrangement uses TRBV25-1 and TRBJ1-1; D uncertain. Trimming removed 4 bases from V and 1 base from J, with 19 bases in between. This CDR3 has 17 amino acids. Germline V lookup: CDR1 MGHDK, CDR2 SYGVNS. In DNA form, the CDR3 reads TGTGCCAGCAGTGCCGTACCCCGAGGCCGCTCGAACACTGAAGCTTTCTTT. This translates into CASSAVPRGRSNTEAFF.

The chain combines TRBV5-4 with TRBJ1-3, with D maybe TRBD1 (5 bases). The CDR3 runs to 16 residues. Trimming stripped 0 bases from V and 2 bases from J, with 12 bases between. CDR1 SGHNT and CDR2 YYREEE come from the germline V gene (reference sequence). CDR3 loop: CASSLEQAKAGNTIYF. CDR3 in DNA: TGTGCCAGCAGCTTGGAACAGGCAAAGGCTGGAAACACCATATATTTT.

V is TRBV11-3 and J is TRBJ2-5; D gene uncertain. Germline CDR1 is SGHNT and CDR2 is YENEEA. Trimming shortened V by 3 bases and J by 1 base, and 12 bases separated the two germline ends. CDR3 length: 15 amino acids. The CDR3 loop reads CASSFQGDSQETQYF. CDR3 sequence (DNA): TGTGCCAGCAGCTTTCAAGGAGATTCCCAAGAGACCCAGTACTTC.

This chain joins TRBV5-4 and TRBJ1-2; TRBD1 matches 8 bases. CDR1 SGHNT and CDR2 YYREEE come from the germline V gene (reference sequence). V was clipped by 2 bases and J by 3 bases; unmatched bases: 6. This CDR3 region has 15 residues. CDR3 nucleotide sequence: TGTGCCAGCAGCTTTCAGGGGGCGGGTGACTATGGCTACACCTTC. It specifies CASSFQGAGDYGYTF.

This chain joins TRBV9 and TRBJ2-6; D ambiguous. The CDR3 extends over 15 amino acids. Per germline, CDR1 SGDLS and CDR2 YYNGEE. The V and J ends lost 0 bases and 0 bases respectively, with 4 bases between them. CDR3 coding DNA: TGTGCCAGCAGCGTAGGGACCTCTGGGGCCAACGTCCTGACTTTC. This translates into CASSVGTSGANVLTF.

This chain joins TRBV2 and TRBJ1-2; 9 bases match TRBD1. The length of the CDR3 is 12 residues. J lost 8 bases, V lost 6 bases, and 4 bases had no gene match. Germline V gives CDR1 SNHLY, CDR2 FYNNEI. The CDR3 loop reads CASSGTGLGYTF. CDR3 nucleotide sequence: TGTGCCAGCAGCGGGACAGGGCTCGGCTACACCTTC.

The sample holds a few counts of this clone. This chain uses TRBV7-3 with TRBJ2-2; a weak D match, TRBD2 (5 bases). This CDR3 has 13 residues. The germline CDR1 and CDR2 sequences are SGHTA and FQGTGA. Trimming cost V 4 bases and J 8 bases, with 11 bases left between them. In DNA, the CDR3 is TGTGCCAGCAGCTCCACCGGCGGGGGGGAGCTGTTTTTT. Protein sequence: CASSSTGGGELFF.

J is TRBJ2-3 and V is TRBV6-6; no clear D gene. CDR1 and CDR2 from the germline V gene are MNHNY and SVGAGI (reference sequence). V was cut by 3 bases and J by 6 bases, with 10 bases left in between. CDR3 size: 13 residues. CDR3 in amino acids: CASSYRLGDTQYF. The DNA of the CDR3 is TGTGCCAGCAGTTATAGACTGGGGGATACGCAGTATTTT.

This chain connects TRBV7-2 to TRBJ1-3, with D hard to call. Per germline, CDR1 SGHTA and CDR2 FQGNSA. The CDR3 consists of 14 residues. V was shortened by 1 base and J by 4 bases, with 8 bases between the two germline ends. The chain's CDR3 is CASSLDSSGNTIYF. The CDR3 region has the DNA TGTGCCAGCAGCTTAGACTCATCAGGAAACACCATATATTTT.

The chain employs TRBV27 and TRBJ2-6; maybe TRBD1 (5 bases). Germline V gives CDR1 MNHEY, CDR2 SMNVEV (reference sequence). V shed 7 bases and J shed 4 bases, with 17 bases lying between them. CDR3 length equals 16 residues. The CDR3 loop reads CASTRAGPSGANVLTF. In DNA form, the CDR3 reads TGTGCCAGCACTCGAGCAGGGCCCTCCGGGGCCAACGTCCTGACTTTC.

This chain uses TRBV5-1 with TRBJ2-3; D perhaps matches TRBD1 (5 bases). The CDR3 length is 14 residues. The V and J ends lost 5 bases and 2 bases respectively, with 12 bases between them. Germline V gene lookup returns CDR1 SGHRS and CDR2 YFSETQ. The CDR3 DNA is TGCGCCAGCAGTCAGGGCTACGCCACAGATACGCAGTATTTT. Translated: CASSQGYATDTQYF.

This rearrangement joins TRBV14 to TRBJ1-6; 8 positions match TRBD1. CDR1 and CDR2 from the germline V gene are SGHDN and FVKESK. Unmatched junction bases numbered 5, after V lost 1 base and J lost 9 bases. CDR3 length: 15 amino acids. The CDR3 spells CASSQGRQGSSPLHF. Written as DNA, the CDR3 is TGTGCCAGCAGCCAAGGCCGACAGGGGAGTTCACCCCTCCACTTT.

The chain joins TRBV10-1 to TRBJ2-1; D is perhaps TRBD2 (5 bases). V gave up 2 bases and J gave up 6 bases, with 11 bases separating them. The CDR3 runs 14 residues. The germline CDR1 and CDR2 sequences are WNHNN and SYGVQD (reference sequence). The CDR3, as DNA: TGCGCCAGCAGTGAGAGGCTAGCAGCCAATGAGCAGTTCTTC. Translated, it gives CASSERLAANEQFF.

The chain uses TRBV6-4 and TRBJ2-1, with D tentatively TRBD2 (5 bases). V was shortened by 3 bases and J by 0 bases, with 9 bases between the two germline ends. Germline V gene lookup returns CDR1 MRHNA and CDR2 SNTAGT. This CDR3 is 15 amino acids long. The CDR3 sequence is CASSEEGNSYNEQFF. The CDR3, as DNA: TGTGCCAGCAGTGAAGAGGGTAACTCCTACAATGAGCAGTTCTTC.

In regard to this clone: The sample has other DNA sequences that encode this CDR3 too. The chain employs TRBV9 and TRBJ2-2; the D is unclear. This CDR3 region has 13 residues. The germline V gene encodes CDR1 SGDLS and CDR2 YYNGEE. Trimming pared 7 bases from V and 1 base from J, leaving 8 bases between. Here the CDR3 reads CASSARNTGELFF. As DNA, the CDR3 is TGTGCCAGCTCCGCGAGGAACACCGGGGAGCTGTTTTTT.

This clone was counted a single time. V usage is TRBV23-1 and J usage is TRBJ2-6; tentatively, D is TRBD1 (5 bases). TRBV23-1 is flagged as an ORF with uncertain function. The V and J ends lost 6 bases and 0 bases respectively, with 6 bases between them. The CDR3 is made up of 14 amino acids. CDR3 bases: TGCGCCAGCAGGCAGGGCTCTGGGGCCAACGTCCTGACTTTC. Translating it yields CASRQGSGANVLTF.

This clone came up a few times. The chain is built from TRBV6-4 and TRBJ1-5, with 9 bases identical to TRBD1. From germline, CDR1 is MRHNA and CDR2 SNTAGT. The CDR3 has 13 amino acids. V lost 7 bases and J lost 4; bases outside the gene matches: 2. CDR3 DNA: TGTGCCAGCAAGACAGGGGGGAATCAGCCCCAGCATTTT. This gives the protein CASKTGGNQPQHF.